These 15 T cell receptor beta chains share one sample of origin, sequenced in a study of T cell responses to AZD1222 COVID-19 vaccine. Repertoires were generated with immunoSEQ multiplex PCR, while TCRdb's copy carries only in-frame clones and drops some. The sample contains 160,000 or so clones, 90% to 95% of which appear only once. Sequenced here: peripheral blood, sampled on day 0 of AZD1222 vaccination. Source of these receptors: an adult in good health.

The V gene is TRBV6-5, the J gene TRBJ2-2, with unresolved D. This CDR3 has 14 residues. Germline lookup yields CDR1 MNHEY and CDR2 SVGAGI. The V end lost 4 bases, the J end lost 5 bases, and 11 bases lay between the germline ends. This chain's CDR3 is CASSFLTSTGELFF. The CDR3 nucleotides are TGTGCCAGCAGTTTTCTTACTTCGACCGGGGAGCTGTTTTTT.

The CDR3 here is CASSVLTGGTNEKLFF. DNA of the CDR3: TGTGCCAGCAGTGTCTTAACAGGGGGCACTAATGAAAAACTGTTTTTT. This chain joins TRBV6-1 and TRBJ1-4; TRBD1 matches at 9 bases. Germline CDR1 reads MNHNS; CDR2 reads SASEGT. The V segment lost 4 bases and the J segment 2 bases; nucleotides outside the gene matches: 5. The CDR3 totals 16 residues.

The rearrangement joins TRBV3-1 (or the pseudogene TRBV3-2) to TRBJ2-5, with 7 positions matching TRBD2. Trimming cost V 0 bases and J 3 bases; bases outside gene matches: 7. The CDR3 spans 16 residues. Germline V gene data show CDR1 as LGHDT and CDR2 as YNNKEL (reference sequence). The CDR3 DNA reads TGTGCCAGCAGCCAAGAGTATCGGCTAGCGGAAGAGACCCAGTACTTC. Its protein product is CASSQEYRLAEETQYF.

The chain recombines TRBV19 with TRBJ2-1; 13 bases line up with TRBD2. V gave up 5 bases and J gave up 7 bases; unmatched junction bases: 8. Per the germline V gene, CDR1 is LNHDA and CDR2 is SQIVND (reference sequence). The CDR3 has 16 amino acids. The CDR3 protein is CASSAQGGLAGNEQFF. The CDR3 DNA reads TGTGCCAGTAGTGCACAGGGGGGACTAGCGGGAAATGAGCAGTTCTTC.

V gene TRBV7-9 combines with J gene TRBJ2-5; D is uncertain. V gave up 1 base and J gave up 5 bases, with 8 bases separating them. The CDR3 runs 13 residues. Germline V gives CDR1 SEHNR, CDR2 FQNEAQ (reference sequence). The CDR3 is CASSLGYQETQYF. The CDR3 DNA follows: TGTGCCAGCAGCTTAGGCTATCAGGAGACCCAGTACTTC.

This chain connects TRBV5-1 to TRBJ2-5; D gene ambiguous. This CDR3 has 16 amino acids. V was trimmed by 0 bases and J by 1 base, leaving 13 bases between them. Germline V gene data show CDR1 as SGHRS and CDR2 as YFSETQ. CDR3 region: CASSLGSLGIQETQYF. The CDR3 coding sequence is TGCGCCAGCAGCTTGGGAAGTTTAGGGATCCAAGAGACCCAGTACTTC. Filled out from reference TRBV5-1 and TRBJ2-5, the complete variable domain reads KAGVTQTPRYLIKTRGQQVTLSCSPISGHRSVSWYQQTPGQGLQFLFEYFSETQRNKGNFPGRFSGRQFSNSRSEMNVSTLELGDSALYLCASSLGSLGIQETQYFGPGTRLLVL.

Only a few counts were recorded for this clone. This chain links TRBV19 with TRBJ1-6, with D perhaps matching TRBD1 (6 bases). Trimming shortened V by 4 bases and J by 7 bases, and 14 bases separated the two germline ends. Looked up from germline, CDR1 is LNHDA and CDR2 is SQIVND (reference sequence). The CDR3 consists of 15 residues. CDR3 DNA sequence: TGTGCCAGTAGTACTCTCAGGGGTGCAAATTCACCCCTCCACTTT. It translates to CASSTLRGANSPLHF.

The rearrangement joins TRBV10-3 to TRBJ2-3; the match to TRBD1 covers 10 bases. Trimming removed 10 bases from V and 5 bases from J; junction bases left unmatched: 9. The CDR3 extends over 14 amino acids. The germline V gene encodes CDR1 ENHRY and CDR2 SYGVKD. CDR3 in amino acids: CATDPDRGIDTQYF. Written as DNA, the CDR3 is TGTGCCACCGACCCGGACAGGGGGATAGATACGCAGTATTTT.

The chain joins TRBV10-3 to TRBJ1-4; D is undetermined. V lost 4 bases and J lost 5, with 8 bases in between. Per the germline V gene, CDR1 is ENHRY and CDR2 is SYGVKD. This CDR3 comprises 13 residues. Written as DNA, the CDR3 is TGTGCCATCAGTGGGGCGGAAAATGAAAAACTGTTTTTT. Protein product: CAISGAENEKLFF.

The rearrangement uses TRBV14 and TRBJ2-7; 7 nucleotides match TRBD1. From germline, CDR1 is SGHDN and CDR2 FVKESK. The CDR3 is made up of 14 amino acids. V dropped 4 bases and J dropped 3; count of bases not matched to a gene: 6. The CDR3 coding sequence is TGTGCCAGCAGCCTGCGACAGGGCTTCTACGAGCAGTACTTC. Its protein product is CASSLRQGFYEQYF. Full variable domain (rest looked up from reference TRBV14 and TRBJ2-7): EAGVTQFPSHSVIEKGQTVTLRCDPISGHDNLYWYRRVMGKEIKFLLHFVKESKQDESGMPNNRFLAERTGGTYSTLKVQPAELEDSGVYFCASSLRQGFYEQYFGPGTRLTVT.

This rearrangement joins TRBV7-9 to TRBJ2-3; D gene uncertain. V lost 5 bases and J 8 bases, leaving 17 bases between the germline ends. Germline V gene lookup returns CDR1 SEHNR and CDR2 FQNEAQ (reference sequence). CDR3 size: 14 residues. The CDR3 here is CASSLDPPPGTQYF. CDR3 sequence (DNA): TGTGCCAGCAGCCTGGATCCCCCCCCCGGTACGCAGTATTTT.

The V and J genes are TRBV9 and TRBJ1-5, with D possibly TRBD1 on 5 matching bases. Per germline, CDR1 SGDLS and CDR2 YYNGEE. The CDR3 consists of 13 residues. The V end was cut by 0 bases, the J end by 7 bases, with 8 bases between. Written as DNA, the CDR3 is TGTGCCAGCAGCGTAGGGGGGTCCCAGCCCCAGCATTTT. Amino acids: CASSVGGSQPQHF.

This rearrangement joins TRBV11-2 to TRBJ1-3; D not resolved. The V and J ends lost 0 bases and 2 bases respectively, with 8 bases between them. Germline V gives CDR1 SGHAT, CDR2 FQNNGV. This CDR3 comprises 15 residues. CDR3 amino acids: CASSLDIITGNTIYF. The CDR3 DNA reads as TGTGCCAGCAGCTTAGATATCATTACTGGAAACACCATATATTTT.

The chain employs TRBV2 and TRBJ1-6; 7 positions match TRBD1. J gave up 0 bases and V 10 bases, and 6 bases lay outside the gene matches. CDR1 SNHLY and CDR2 FYNNEI come from the germline V gene. The CDR3 covers 15 residues. The CDR3 DNA is TGTGCCACCGGGGACAGAAGCTCCTATAATTCACCCCTCCACTTT. Its translation: CATGDRSSYNSPLHF.

J is TRBJ1-6 and V is TRBV19; 9 bases are a match to TRBD1. The CDR3 loop spans 14 amino acids. Germline trimming cut 6 bases from V and 7 bases from J; bases unmatched to any gene: 4. Germline values: CDR1 LNHDA, CDR2 SQIVND (reference sequence). CDR3 sequence reads: CASSRQGGNSPLHF. DNA of the CDR3: TGTGCCAGTAGCCGACAGGGGGGCAATTCACCCCTCCACTTT.